Sequencing of this TCR beta chain was carried out in a study of T cell responses to AZD1222 COVID-19 vaccine. Notes on the study in general: Vaccine-related CD4 TCRs covered spike, predominating at 160-218 and 743-854. Just 5 or 6 AZD1222 recipients tested seropositive at baseline. The repertoires were collected only after the peak T cell response. Increases in Spike-specific TCR breadth and depth were seen after two AZD1222 doses.

CDR1 and CDR2 (germline): LGHDT, YNNKEL (reference sequence). The length of the CDR3 is 15 residues. With 2 bases removed from V and 1 base from J, the gap between germline ends came to 9 bases. As concerns this clone: No antigen is known for it.

Clones were read by immunoSEQ multiplex PCR, and TCRdb kept only the in-frame ones, dropping some. The table records some 190,000 clones, roughly nine tenths of them present only once. Sequences were derived from peripheral blood, sampled on day 0 of AZD1222 vaccination. The chain links TRBV3-1 (or the pseudogene TRBV3-2) to TRBJ1-5, with D possibly matching TRBD1 (5 bases). The receptor was isolated from an adult in good health. CDR3 DNA sequence: TGTGCCAGCAGCCAAAATGGGGACAGCAATCAGCCCCAGCATTTT. Its protein product is CASSQNGDSNQPQHF.